Below are 10 T cell receptor beta chains sequenced from a single sample in a study of identifying expanded T cells in peripheral blood. The protocol was immunoSEQ multiplex PCR, while the TCRdb copy is restricted to in-frame clones and leaves out a portion. The table has under 90,000 clones, 70% to 90% seen once. Material for sequencing was blood. These receptors were taken from a person between 18 and 75 years old in good health.

The rearrangement uses TRBV5-5 and TRBJ2-6; weak D call: TRBD2 (5 bases). The CDR3 runs 14 residues. Trimming pared 4 bases from V and 2 bases from J, leaving 7 bases between. The germline V gene encodes CDR1 SGHKS and CDR2 YYEKEE (reference sequence). CDR3 residues: CASSLAPGANVLTF. The CDR3 bases are TGTGCCAGCAGCCTAGCCCCTGGGGCCAACGTCCTGACTTTC.

The chain couples TRBV5-6 to TRBJ1-5; no firm D call. CDR1 is SGHDT, CDR2 YYEEEE, per germline. CDR3 length: 12 residues. V was shortened by 2 bases and J by 7 bases, with 7 bases between the two germline ends. The CDR3 DNA is TGTGCCAGCAGCTTTGGTGGCCAGCCCCAGCATTTT. Its protein product is CASSFGGQPQHF.

The chain employs TRBV7-9 and TRBJ2-3; perhaps TRBD2 as D (6 bases). Germline V lookup: CDR1 SEHNR, CDR2 FQNEAQ (reference sequence). V shed 5 bases and J shed 2 bases, with 17 bases lying between them. The CDR3 is 16 amino acids. Here the CDR3 DNA reads TGTGCCAGCAGCGGGAAGACTAGAGGGCTCACAGATACGCAGTATTTT. It encodes CASSGKTRGLTDTQYF.

This chain links TRBV19 with TRBJ2-1; the D is unclear. CDR1 LNHDA and CDR2 SQIVND come from the germline V gene (reference sequence). V lost 1 base and J lost 1, with 8 bases in between. The CDR3 has 15 amino acids. The CDR3 DNA is TGTGCCAGTAGTATAGCGATCGAATCCTACAATGAGCAGTTCTTC. Its translation is CASSIAIESYNEQFF.

The chain links TRBV7-9 to TRBJ2-6; no definite D call. CDR1 is SEHNR and CDR2 is FQNEAQ in the germline V gene (reference sequence). The CDR3 has 13 amino acids. V dropped 1 base and J dropped 8 bases, with 6 bases sitting between them. The CDR3 region is CASSLVQTNVLTF. In nucleotides, the CDR3 is TGTGCCAGCAGCTTAGTACAGACCAACGTCCTGACTTTC.

In this sample, this clone turned up once. The limits of the CDR3 on the DNA are not certain, so only TCRdb's listed CDR3 is given. The CDR3 spells CTSSPDVGAGTPLFKNIQYF. The chain joins TRBV1 to TRBJ2-4. TRBV1 counts as a pseudogene. The CDR3 is made up of 20 amino acids, end residues included.

This chain joins TRBV25-1 and TRBJ2-3; TRBD1 is a possible D gene (6 bases). The CDR3 length is 15 residues. V was clipped by 5 bases and J by 1 base, with 13 bases between them. Germline V CDR1 and CDR2: MGHDK, SYGVNS. The CDR3 protein is CASSPPGAGTDTQYF. The CDR3 coding sequence is TGTGCCAGCAGTCCCCCAGGGGCGGGCACAGATACGCAGTATTTT.

V usage is TRBV6-6 and J usage is TRBJ2-7, with 9 bases aligning to TRBD1. The CDR3 runs to 16 residues. Losses at the gene ends were 2 bases for V and 5 bases for J; bases not matched to a gene: 10. Per the germline V gene, CDR1 is MNHNY and CDR2 is SVGAGI (reference sequence). CDR3 in amino acids: CASSYQTGTGSNEQYF. CDR3 sequence (DNA): TGTGCCAGCAGTTACCAAACCGGGACAGGGAGCAACGAGCAGTACTTC.

CDR3 nucleotide sequence: TGTGCCAGTAGTAGACAGGGGACCGTCAACGAGCAGTACTTC. It encodes CASSRQGTVNEQYF. The V gene is TRBV19, the J gene TRBJ2-7; the match to TRBD1 covers 8 bases. Germline-derived CDR1 and CDR2 are LNHDA and SQIVND (reference sequence). The CDR3 contains 14 residues. V was clipped by 4 bases and J by 5 bases; unmatched bases: 7.

The chain employs TRBV18 and TRBJ1-1; 9 bases agree with TRBD1. Germline CDR1 reads KGHSH; CDR2 reads LQKENI. The CDR3 loop spans 13 amino acids. The V and J ends lost 3 bases and 6 bases, in that order; junction bases with no gene match: 2. CDR3 DNA sequence: TGTGCCAGCTCACCGGGACAGGGCGCTGAAGCTTTCTTT. Its protein is CASSPGQGAEAFF.